This TCR beta chain was found in a study of T cells in Graves' hyperthyroidism and ophthalmopathy. This clonotype was counted ten times or more. RNA transcripts were the template for amplifying TCR beta CDR3 regions. An initial round of RT-PCR targeting the TCR CDR3 relied on the HTBI primer set. TCRdb re-derived calls from the multiplex PCR reads in MiXCR, one entry per CDR3 protein. The table includes 660,000 or so distinct CDR3 sequences, less than 25% detected once. An approximately 10 ml volume of fresh peripheral blood provided the PBMCs. The CDR3 runs to 13 residues. From germline, CDR1 is SNHLY and CDR2 FYNNEI. Trimming took off 4 bases at V and 4 bases at J, with 10 bases between the two ends.

The source material was blood. The chain uses TRBV2 and TRBJ2-5, with D possibly TRBD1 on 6 matching bases. The source of this sequence is a man aged 25-45 years with Graves' ophthalmopathy. CDR3 sequence reads: CASSVARGETQYF. The CDR3 DNA reads TGTGCCAGCAGTGTAGCCAGGGGAGAGACCCAGTACTTC.